This entry features one TCR beta chain sequence. There is no known antigen for this receptor. One base away there is no much larger clone; base qualities are not given. The source of the sample is a study of T cell changes during pregnancy in multiple sclerosis (dated by TCRdb to the late 2010s). About the investigation overall: The study examined how the T cell repertoire changed over the course of pregnancy in women with multiple sclerosis.

The method was the immunoSEQ multiplex PCR assay. As stored in TCRdb, this immuneACCESS dataset retains in-frame rearrangements with V and J assigned. A fraction of the clones does not appear; measured against another copy, unresolved V genes explain less than half of the discrepancy, and the remainder lacks a known reason. This sample is represented by 85,000 to 110,000 clones; around 91% of them were singletons. The top ten clonotypes cover 0.75% to 0.95% of the sample. This clonotype was obtained from a female donor with multiple sclerosis, enrolled in a pregnancy study. Sequencing was performed on peripheral blood, taken after pregnancy.

The sequenced DNA: TGTGCCAGCAGTGAACCGGGTATGAACACTGAAGCTTTCTTT. This is translated as CASSEPGMNTEAFF. The chain is made from TRBV6-1 and TRBJ1-1; no D gene is confidently identified. CDR1 is given as MNHNS and CDR2 as SASEGT, both from the germline V gene. The cysteine opens and the phenylalanine closes a CDR3 of 14 amino acids. This entry keeps only the CDR3 DNA: 42 bases, framed from base 1. V is shortened by 2 bases, J by 0 bases, and the region joining them spans 7 bases.